This T cell receptor beta chain appears in the sequencing data of a study of cytomegalovirus exposure and HLA in healthy donors. General study points: Later analysis showed TCR association rates varying by HLA locus, highest for DRB1 and lowest for HLA-C.

A remark on this clone: The antigen remains unidentified.

The V gene's germline CDR1 is SGHTA and CDR2 FQGNSA. With 1 base removed from V and 2 bases from J, the gap between germline ends came to 11 bases. The CDR3 covers 15 residues. 13 Jbeta primers and 60 Vbeta primers were used for the PCR. Produced via immunoSEQ multiplex PCR; TCRdb's table is partial and in-frame only. The table records around 300,000 clones, about four fifths of them present only once. The TCR originated in a woman aged 40 to 49 in good health and CMV-seropositive. The rearrangement links TRBV7-2 to TRBJ1-2, with a possible D match to TRBD1 (5 bases). Material: PBMCs. CDR3: CASSLVLSGNYGYTF. CDR3 DNA: TGTGCCAGCAGCTTAGTGTTGTCAGGGAACTATGGCTACACCTTC.